Listed below are T cell receptor beta chains from one sample, sequenced in a study of tumor and adjacent non-tumor tissue in lung cancer. TCRdb redid the calling of the multiplex PCR reads with MiXCR, one entry per CDR3 protein. Here the sample spans fewer than 120,000 distinct CDR3 sequences, approximately 80% being singletons. The sample consisted of lung tumor tissue. The source of these receptors is a man in his 70s with non-small cell lung cancer. Each CDR3 is given with its conserved first and last residue. The D gene is left open where the match is weak. Clone size is stated in some rows and not others, as once, few, many or a class when expanded.

>TRBV11-3|medium-sized|TRBD1|TRBJ1-6
CASSLGTGNSPLHF
TGTGCCAGCAGCCTCGGGACAGGGAATTCACCCCTCCACTTT
>TRBV6-5|-|-|TRBJ1-4
CTNSFSPATNEELFF
TGTACCAACAGTTTCTCCCCAGCAACTAATGAAGAACTGTTTTTT
>TRBV20-1|many|-|TRBJ1-1
CSARIAGGTEAFF
TGCAGTGCTAGGATAGCCGGCGGGACTGAAGCTTTCTTT
>TRBV20-1|-|-|TRBJ2-7
CSETGLSIYGQYF
TGCAGTGAAACGGGGCTCTCTATCTACGGGCAGTACTTC
>TRBV10-3|-|-|TRBJ2-7
CAISGTSGAGSEQYF
TGTGCCATCAGTGGTACTTCAGGGGCCGGGAGTGAACAGTACTTC
>TRBV7-8|many|-|TRBJ2-7
CASSLGAGPYEQYF
TGTGCCAGCAGCTTAGGAGCGGGCCCCTACGAGCAGTACTTC
>TRBV10-3|-|TRBD1|TRBJ2-7
CGINEMQGADEQYF
TGTGGAATCAACGAAATGCAGGGGGCGGACGAGCAGTACTTC
>TRBV11-1|-|-|TRBJ1-2
CSSSFYRYGYTF
TGTTCCAGCAGCTTTTACAGATATGGCTACACTTTC
>TRBV6-5|-|-|TRBJ1-4
CASWPTEPYGKLFF
TGTGCCAGCTGGCCCACAGAGCCCTATGGAAAACTGTTTTTT
>TRBV9|many|-|TRBJ2-3
CASSVRTDTQYF
TGTGCCAGCAGCGTTAGGACAGATACGCAGTATTTT
>TRBV6-2/TRBV6-3|-|-|TRBJ2-7
CASSPLGIRGDPHSYEQYF
TGTGCCAGCAGTCCCCTGGGCATAAGGGGCGACCCTCACTCATACGAGCAGTACTTC
>TRBV6-5|-|TRBD1|TRBJ2-3
CASSRQGFTDKQYF
TGTGCCAGCAGTCGACAGGGGTTCACGGATAAGCAGTATTTT
>TRBV6-6|-|TRBD1|TRBJ1-3
CDSSILGQAGNTIYF
TGTGACAGCAGCATCCTGGGACAGGCGGGAAACACCATATATTTT
>TRBV5-4|-|-|TRBJ2-5
CASSLFRGQETQYF
TGTGCCAGCAGCTTGTTTCGGGGTCAAGAGACCCAGTACTTC
>TRBV10-2|-|-|TRBJ2-4
CANSEYRDRRNIQYF
TGCGCGAACAGTGAGTATCGCGACCGGCGGAACATTCAGTACTTC
>TRBV4-1|-|-|TRBJ1-1
CASSQDLDVNTEAFF
TGCGCCAGCAGCCAAGATCTTGATGTGAACACCGAAGCTTTCTTT
>TRBV12-3/TRBV12-4|-|-|TRBJ2-5
CASSFLVETQYF
TGTGCTAGCAGTTTTTTAGTAGAGACCCAATACTTC
>TRBV10-3|-|-|TRBJ2-1
CITKGDERFF
TGTATCACCAAGGGGGATGAGCGGTTCTTC
>TRBV6-1|-|-|TRBJ2-1
CATTLRGGIGSNGQFF
TGTGCCACCACCCTAAGGGGGGGCATCGGGTCTAATGGGCAGTTCTTC
>TRBV28|-|-|TRBJ2-1
CASSPRGLAEGNEQFF
TGTGCCAGCAGTCCACGGGGGCTAGCGGAGGGGAATGAGCAGTTCTTC
>TRBV6-1|-|-|TRBJ1-1
CASRERSRVNTEVFF
TGTGCCAGCCGTGAGAGGAGCAGGGTTAACACTGAAGTTTTCTTT
>TRBV11-2|-|TRBD2|TRBJ2-1
CASSLHVWDYASYNEQFF
TGTGCCAGTAGCTTACATGTGTGGGACTATGCCTCCTACAATGAGCAGTTCTTC
>TRBV11-2|few|TRBD2|TRBJ2-5
CASSISPETSGTQYF
TGTGCTAGCAGCATTAGTCCCGAGACTAGCGGGACCCAGTACTTC
>TRBV9|-|-|TRBJ1-2
CASSVDRCNYGYIF
TGTGCCAGCAGCGTAGATCGTTGTAACTATGGCTACATCTTC
>TRBV11-3|-|-|TRBJ2-5
CASSLGMRRQETQYF
TGTGCCAGCAGCTTAGGCATGCGGAGGCAAGAAACCCAGTACTTC
>TRBV9|-|-|TRBJ1-2
CASSVSCRKDGYTF
TGTGCCAGCAGCGTCTCGTGCCGAAAGGATGGCTACACCTTC
>TRBV20-1|once|TRBD2|TRBJ2-7
CSGRVSGLVYEQYF
TGCAGTGGCAGGGTTTCCGGACTAGTATACGAGCAGTACTTC